A single TCR beta chain is shown here with its context. The record originates from a study of blood T cell repertoires in COVID-19. Whole-study context: The United States, Italy and Spain were the sources of the acute and convalescent COVID-19 samples. PBMCs, B-cell-depleted T cells, or T cells provided the cDNA or gDNA that made up the material.

The CDR3 runs 15 residues. Germline V gene sequence: CDR1 WNHNN, CDR2 SYGVQD (reference sequence). V was clipped by 0 bases and J by 6 bases, with 12 bases between them. Study processing details: Reference gene primer amplification gave estimated nucleated cell counts. Measured with immunoSEQ multiplex PCR; TCRdb has only the in-frame clones, and not every one. V, J and clone size are taken as reported in that table, and D and trimming were inferred from the DNA itself. The sample has approximately 98,000 clones, approximately 80% seen once. Material: peripheral blood. This sequence joins TRBV10-1 and TRBJ2-1; a possible D gene is TRBD2 (5 bases). This sequence originates from a man in his 60s with acute or convalescent COVID-19. The DNA of the CDR3 is TGCGCCAGCAGTGAGTCACGGACTCGGACCAATGAGCAGTTCTTC. It translates to CASSESRTRTNEQFF.